This T cell receptor (beta chain) is drawn from a study of shared clonotypes between healthy human individuals. Study-wide findings and caveats: The study's rarefaction showed incomplete sorted-subset sequencing despite large depth. In contrast to clonotypes shared by all four donors, non-shared clonotypes had lower generation probabilities.

Around 220 ng DNA, 30,000 or so T cell genomes, went into each sorted-subset replicate PCR. Data came from immunoSEQ multiplex PCR; TCRdb stores just in-frame clones and leaves some out. The sample includes 2 million to 2.5 million clones, about 90% seen only once; the top ten take around 0.35%. Concerning this clone: Its cognate antigen is unknown. Other DNA variants within this sample encode the same CDR3.

CDR1 and CDR2 (germline): LNHDA, SQIVND (reference sequence). Deletions cut 0 bases from V and 4 bases from J, with 7 bases between. CDR3 length equals 13 residues. V is TRBV19 and J is TRBJ2-7, with D uncertain. The receptor was derived from a man younger than 30 in good health. Some clones in this sample may be carry-over from other donors' samples. The sample was naive CD4+ T cells from PBMCs. Subset of the sample: CD45RA+ positively selected. CDR3 sequence reads: CASSIDPEYEQYF. DNA for the CDR3: TGTGCCAGTAGTATAGATCCAGAGTACGAGCAGTACTTC.